What follows describes a single T cell receptor beta chain. The data derive from a study of blood T cell repertoires in COVID-19. The V end lost 2 bases, the J end lost 6 bases, and 10 bases lay between the germline ends. Germline assignment: CDR1 MNHNS and CDR2 SASEGT. The CDR3 runs to 14 residues. Authors' data handling: How many nucleated cells were present was estimated from reference gene primer amplification. Sequenced by immunoSEQ multiplex PCR; TCRdb stores in-frame clones only, minus some. V and J calls and clone size are as listed in that table; D and trimming were resolved from the DNA. The table includes about 160,000 clones, over 60% detected once.

The sequence derives from a man in his 60s with acute or convalescent COVID-19. Sequencing was done on a sample of peripheral blood. The chain couples TRBV6-1 to TRBJ2-2, with D possibly matching TRBD2 (5 bases). CDR3 sequence: CASSEILDPGELFF. CDR3 coding DNA: TGTGCCAGCAGTGAAATACTAGACCCCGGGGAGCTGTTTTTT.